The 16 T cell receptor beta chains below all came from one sample that was sequenced in a study of response to subunit inactivated influenza vaccine. From the RT-PCR reads, TCRdb called clonotypes with MiXCR, one entry per CDR3 protein. This table has around 850,000 distinct CDR3 sequences, approximately 17% appearing once. The sample was PBMCs from blood, taken roughly 5 days after vaccination. These receptors all stem from a middle-aged man who received an inactivated influenza vaccine.

The CDR3 bases are TGTGCCAGCAGCCGAGGGGGGAGGGCGAGGAATGAGCAGTTCTTC. Translation: CASSRGGRARNEQFF. The chain recombines TRBV11-3 with TRBJ2-1, with D perhaps TRBD2 (7 bases). The CDR3 has 15 residues. V was cut by 5 bases and J by 7 bases, with 18 bases left in between. CDR1 and CDR2 from the germline V gene are SGHNT and YENEEA.

The rearrangement links TRBV11-2 to TRBJ1-2; D perhaps matches TRBD1 (6 bases). The V gene lost 1 base and the J gene lost 3 bases, with 15 bases spanning the gap. CDR1 is SGHAT and CDR2 is FQNNGV in the germline V gene. This CDR3 is built from 16 residues. Written as DNA, the CDR3 is TGTGCCAGCAGCTTAGTAGGGGGGAAGTGGGACTATGGCTACACCTTC. This codes for CASSLVGGKWDYGYTF.

J is TRBJ1-6 and V is TRBV2; D unclear. Trimming cost V 4 bases and J 8 bases, with 9 bases left between them. CDR3 length: 13 amino acids. CDR1 is SNHLY and CDR2 is FYNNEI in the germline V gene. CDR3: CASSGRSHSPLHF. CDR3 sequence (DNA): TGTGCCAGCAGTGGACGGAGCCATTCACCCCTCCACTTT.

In its sample, this clonotype was seen many times. V and J are TRBV29-1 and TRBJ2-3; D is undetermined. Germline CDR1 is SQVTM and CDR2 is ANQGSEA. The V and J ends lost 5 bases and 3 bases respectively, with 9 bases between them. The CDR3 loop spans 12 amino acids. The CDR3 nucleotides read TGCAGCGTTAGGGCTGGAACAGATACGCAGTATTTT. This translates into CSVRAGTDTQYF.

The genes are TRBV28 and TRBJ2-7, with D possibly TRBD1 on 6 matching bases. The CDR3 has 15 amino acids. The ends were cut back, 5 bases at V and 0 bases at J, with 14 bases in the middle. The germline V gene has CDR1 MDHEN and CDR2 SYDVKM. CDR3 loop: CASSLWDTYSYEQYF. CDR3 in DNA: TGTGCCAGCAGTCTCTGGGACACCTACTCCTACGAGCAGTACTTC. The variable domain in full, completed from reference TRBV28 and TRBJ2-7, reads DVKVTQSSRYLVKRTGEKVFLECVQDMDHENMFWYRQDPGLGLRLIYFSYDVKMKEKGDIPEGYSVSREKKERFSLILESASTNQTSMYLCASSLWDTYSYEQYFGPGTRLTVT.

V and J are TRBV20-1 and TRBJ1-5; D uncertain. This CDR3 has 12 residues. The V gene's germline CDR1 is DFQATT and CDR2 SNEGSKA (reference sequence). Deletions cut 3 bases from V and 7 bases from J, with 10 bases between. CDR3 sequence reads: CSASSPGQPQHF. For the CDR3, the DNA is TGCAGTGCTAGCTCCCCCGGACAGCCCCAGCATTTT.

This clonotype was detected only a few times. The gene calls are TRBV12-3 or TRBV12-4 and TRBJ1-2, with 8 bases that match TRBD1. V trimming: 7 bases; J trimming: 1 base; junction bases outside the gene matches: 11. The CDR3 loop spans 16 amino acids. The CDR3 bases are TGTGCCAGCACCCTCACAGGACAGGGAGTTAACTATGGCTACACCTTC. Translation gives CASTLTGQGVNYGYTF.

The rearrangement uses TRBV11-2 and TRBJ2-4; D is perhaps TRBD1 (8 bases). This CDR3 has 14 residues. CDR1 is SGHAT and CDR2 is FQNNGV in the germline V gene. Trimming took 6 bases from V and 7 from J, leaving 16 bases between them. CDR3: CASSSGQGGNIQYF. For the CDR3, the DNA is TGTGCCAGCAGTAGTGGACAGGGAGGGAACATTCAGTACTTC.

The gene calls are TRBV10-3 and TRBJ2-5; 9 nucleotides match TRBD2. CDR1 is ENHRY, CDR2 SYGVKD, per germline. After removal of 0 bases from V and 5 bases from J, the junction contained 7 bases not matched to a gene. CDR3 length: 16 residues. The CDR3 nucleotides read TGTGCCATCAGTGAGTCGGGCGGGGGGGCCGACGAGACCCAGTACTTC. Translating it yields CAISESGGGADETQYF.

V usage is TRBV10-3 and J usage is TRBJ2-1; 7 bases are shared with TRBD2. Unmatched junction bases numbered 10, after V lost 2 bases and J lost 6 bases. Per germline, CDR1 ENHRY and CDR2 SYGVKD. CDR3 size: 16 residues. The CDR3 loop reads CAISEVPGGHSNEQFF. The CDR3 DNA reads TGTGCCATCAGTGAGGTCCCGGGAGGCCACTCCAATGAGCAGTTCTTC.

The sample holds many counts of this clonotype. This chain links TRBV12-3 or TRBV12-4 with TRBJ1-2; a possible D gene is TRBD1 (6 bases). The ends were cut back, 4 bases at V and 2 bases at J, with 8 bases in the middle. The CDR3 is 13 residues long. The CDR3 region is CASSSQGNYGYTF. The CDR3 DNA is TGTGCCAGCAGTTCGCAGGGGAACTATGGCTACACCTTC.

The chain has TRBV4-1 and TRBJ1-1; D possibly corresponds to TRBD1 (6 bases). Germline V CDR1 and CDR2: MGHRA, YSYEKL. V lost 2 bases and J lost 0, with 13 bases in between. This CDR3 has 16 amino acids. CDR3 bases: TGCGCCAGCAGCCAACGGACAGCAACCCTGAACACTGAAGCTTTCTTT. It is translated as CASSQRTATLNTEAFF.

This clonotype was seen more than once but under ten times. This rearrangement joins TRBV29-1 to TRBJ2-1; D perhaps matches TRBD2 (6 bases). The CDR3 runs to 13 residues. The germline V and J ends were trimmed by 4 bases and 6 bases, with 13 bases remaining between them. Germline V gene lookup returns CDR1 SQVTM and CDR2 ANQGSEA. The CDR3 coding sequence is TGCAGCGTTGCCGGGGGTCTGTTCAATGAGCAGTTCTTC. Its protein product is CSVAGGLFNEQFF.

This clonotype was seen a few times. V and J are TRBV5-1 and TRBJ2-2; possible D gene TRBD1, 6 bases. The CDR3 extends over 16 amino acids. V was clipped by 4 bases and J by 6 bases, with 19 bases between them. The germline V gene encodes CDR1 SGHRS and CDR2 YFSETQ. CDR3 in DNA: TGCGCCAGCAGCCATCACGGAAGGGGGTATCCCGGGGAGCTGTTTTTT. Translation gives CASSHHGRGYPGELFF. Complete variable domain (other parts from reference TRBV5-1 and TRBJ2-2): KAGVTQTPRYLIKTRGQQVTLSCSPISGHRSVSWYQQTPGQGLQFLFEYFSETQRNKGNFPGRFSGRQFSNSRSEMNVSTLELGDSALYLCASSHHGRGYPGELFFGEGSRLTVL.

The genes are TRBV5-1 and TRBJ2-1; D is unclear. The germline gives CDR1 SGHRS, CDR2 YFSETQ. The CDR3 covers 16 residues. The V gene lost 0 bases and the J gene lost 0 bases, with 10 bases spanning the gap. The CDR3, as DNA: TGCGCCAGCAGCTTGGCTCAGGAGAGCTCCTACAATGAGCAGTTCTTC. This sequence encodes CASSLAQESSYNEQFF. Full variable domain (outside the CDR3, taken from reference TRBV5-1 and TRBJ2-1): KAGVTQTPRYLIKTRGQQVTLSCSPISGHRSVSWYQQTPGQGLQFLFEYFSETQRNKGNFPGRFSGRQFSNSRSEMNVSTLELGDSALYLCASSLAQESSYNEQFFGPGTRLTVL.

In this sample, this clonotype turned up many times. The chain couples TRBV20-1 to TRBJ2-1, with 15 bases aligning to TRBD2. Germline-derived CDR1 and CDR2 are DFQATT and SNEGSKA (reference sequence). With 0 bases clipped from V and 9 bases from J, the junction kept 9 bases outside the gene matches. The CDR3 has 17 amino acids. In DNA form, the CDR3 reads TGCAGTGCTAGAGATCTAGGACTAGCGGGAGGGCCTGGTGAGCAGTTCTTC. Its translation: CSARDLGLAGGPGEQFF.